The 23 T cell receptor beta chains reported below all come from one sample, sequenced in a study of T cells in localized non-small cell lung cancer. Profiling relied on immunoSEQ multiplex PCR, and the TCRdb table lists in-frame clones only, not all of them. The table has about 3,400 clones, approximately 54% seen once. The material sequenced was lymph node tissue, taken before any cancer treatment. The source is a woman between 18 and 50 years old with stage I lung adenocarcinoma.

The chain carries TRBV11-3 and TRBJ2-7; D is perhaps TRBD2 (6 bases). The CDR3 totals 14 residues. The germline V gene encodes CDR1 SGHNT and CDR2 YENEEA. Trimming cost V 2 bases and J 4 bases, with 12 bases left between them. The CDR3 nucleotides are TGTGCCAGCAGCTTACCTTCTAGCGAATACGAGCAGTACTTC. Translated, it gives CASSLPSSEYEQYF.

V is TRBV9 and J is TRBJ1-3; 9 bases align to TRBD1. Germline-derived CDR1 and CDR2 are SGDLS and YYNGEE. The J segment lost 0 bases and the V segment lost 5 bases, leaving 9 bases of the junction unmatched. The CDR3 contains 17 residues. The CDR3 here is CASRLTGGPFSGNTIYF. As DNA, the CDR3 is TGTGCCAGCAGGCTCACAGGGGGCCCCTTCTCTGGAAACACCATATATTTT.

The chain's CDR3 is CASSYSTAQNTGELFF. Written as DNA, the CDR3 is TGTGCCAGCAGTTACTCGACCGCACAAAACACCGGGGAGCTGTTTTTT. This chain joins TRBV6-8 and TRBJ2-2; no reliable D call. The V end was cut by 0 bases, the J end by 2 bases, with 10 bases between. Per the germline V gene, CDR1 is MNHGY and CDR2 is SAAAGT. The CDR3 is 16 residues long.

This chain joins TRBV23-1 and TRBJ1-2; 8 bases are shared with TRBD1. TRBV23-1 carries the ORF label, with uncertain function. The CDR3 is 16 residues long. Trimming at V came to 6 bases and at J to 6 bases, leaving 15 bases not matched to a gene. CDR3 loop: CASSQVALRDRHGYTF. The CDR3 nucleotides read TGCGCCAGCAGCCAAGTGGCTTTACGGGACAGGCATGGCTACACCTTC.

J is TRBJ2-7 and V is TRBV19; 7 bases line up with TRBD1. This CDR3 is built from 13 residues. Germline V gene sequence: CDR1 LNHDA, CDR2 SQIVND (reference sequence). J was trimmed by 0 bases and V by 7 bases; bases with no gene match: 3. The CDR3 reads CASTRDSSYEQYF. In DNA form, the CDR3 reads TGTGCCAGTACCCGGGACAGCTCCTACGAGCAGTACTTC. Filled out from reference TRBV19 and TRBJ2-7, the complete variable domain reads DGGITQSPKYLFRKEGQNVTLSCEQNLNHDAMYWYRQDPGQGLRLIYYSQIVNDFQKGDIAEGYSVSREKKESFPLTVTSAQKNPTAFYLCASTRDSSYEQYFGPGTRLTVT.

This chain connects TRBV6-8 to TRBJ2-1, with 10 bases identical to TRBD1. This CDR3 contains 15 residues. After removal of 4 bases from V and 9 bases from J, the junction contained 9 bases not matched to a gene. Per the germline V gene, CDR1 is MNHGY and CDR2 is SAAAGT. In DNA form, the CDR3 reads TGTGCCAGCAGTTCTCCCGGGACAGGGGAAATTGAGCAGTTCTTC. It specifies CASSSPGTGEIEQFF.

The V and J genes are TRBV6-8 and TRBJ1-2; 9 positions agree with TRBD1. The CDR3 spans 15 residues. The V gene's germline CDR1 is MNHGY and CDR2 SAAAGT. Trimming removed 6 bases from V and 1 base from J; junction bases left unmatched: 6. In DNA form, the CDR3 reads TGTGCCAGCAGGGCCGGACAGGGGAGTAACTATGGCTACACCTTC. Encoded protein: CASRAGQGSNYGYTF.

This clone appeared a few times. V and J are TRBV10-3 and TRBJ1-2, with 7 bases fitting TRBD1. Germline lookup yields CDR1 ENHRY and CDR2 SYGVKD. V shed 10 bases and J 2 bases; nucleotides not matched to a gene: 7. This CDR3 comprises 13 residues. This CDR3 reads CASRETGNYGYTF. Written as DNA, the CDR3 is TGTGCCAGCAGGGAGACAGGGAACTATGGCTACACCTTC.

The chain is built from TRBV11-3 and TRBJ2-1, with 7 bases lining up with TRBD2. J gave up 8 bases and V 1 base, and 5 bases lay outside the gene matches. The germline CDR1 and CDR2 sequences are SGHNT and YENEEA. The CDR3 loop spans 14 amino acids. Here the CDR3 DNA reads TGTGCCAGCAGCTTAGGTCGCGGGAGTTATGAGCAGTTCTTC. Encoded protein: CASSLGRGSYEQFF.

J is TRBJ1-1 and V is TRBV6-8; D unclear. Trimming took off 2 bases at V and 1 base at J, with 5 bases between the two ends. Germline V CDR1 and CDR2: MNHGY, SAAAGT. The CDR3 covers 13 residues. The CDR3, as DNA: TGTGCCAGCAGTTACAGAGGGAACACTGAAGCTTTCTTT. Its translation: CASSYRGNTEAFF.

This clone occurred a few times. V gene TRBV11-3 combines with J gene TRBJ1-1; no reliable D call. Germline loops: CDR1 SGHNT, CDR2 YENEEA. The CDR3 length is 14 residues. The germline V and J ends were trimmed by 3 bases and 4 bases, with 12 bases remaining between them. DNA for the CDR3: TGTGCCAGCAGCTTTGGGCTGTTGACCACTGAAGCTTTCTTT. It encodes CASSFGLLTTEAFF.

This clone was seen a few times. The chain is built from TRBV6-8 and TRBJ2-1; D unresolved. The germline gives CDR1 MNHGY, CDR2 SAAAGT. The CDR3 covers 12 residues. Trimming removed 5 bases at V and 8 bases at J, with 10 bases between. The CDR3 DNA reads as TGTGCCAGCAGTAGATCGGTACATGAGCAGTTCTTC. Protein: CASSRSVHEQFF.

The table lists this clone with a few counts. CDR3 DNA sequence: TGCGCCAGCAGCATAAGGGAGGGTTTCAATCAGCCCCAGCATTTT. This sequence encodes CASSIREGFNQPQHF. The chain has TRBV5-1 and TRBJ1-5; D gene ambiguous. This CDR3 has 15 amino acids. CDR1 is SGHRS, CDR2 YFSETQ, per germline. The V and J ends lost 4 bases and 3 bases respectively, with 14 bases between them. Based on the CDR3 plus reference TRBV5-1 and TRBJ1-5, the full variable domain is KAGVTQTPRYLIKTRGQQVTLSCSPISGHRSVSWYQQTPGQGLQFLFEYFSETQRNKGNFPGRFSGRQFSNSRSEMNVSTLELGDSALYLCASSIREGFNQPQHFGDGTRLSIL.

The chain links TRBV25-1 to TRBJ2-3, with D hard to call. V dropped 3 bases and J dropped 2 bases, with 15 bases sitting between them. The CDR3 extends over 16 amino acids. Germline values: CDR1 MGHDK, CDR2 SYGVNS. The CDR3 bases are TGTGCCAGCAGTGATCTCTCTCTCGGGCCCACAGATACGCAGTATTTT. It encodes CASSDLSLGPTDTQYF.

The rearrangement joins TRBV11-3 to TRBJ2-7; D could derive from TRBD1 or TRBD2 (6 bases each). The CDR3 is 14 residues long. The V end lost 5 bases, the J end lost 5 bases, and 16 bases lay between the germline ends. Looked up from germline, CDR1 is SGHNT and CDR2 is YENEEA. CDR3 coding DNA: TGTGCCAGCAGCCGAGAAGGAGGGGGACACGAGCAGTACTTC. Translated, it gives CASSREGGGHEQYF.

V usage is TRBV30 and J usage is TRBJ1-5; a weak D match, TRBD1 (6 bases). The CDR3 covers 15 residues. Germline V CDR1 and CDR2: GTSNPN, SVGIG (reference sequence). V lost 1 base and J lost 0, with 10 bases in between. CDR3 sequence reads: CAWSESGASNQPQHF. DNA of the CDR3: TGTGCCTGGAGTGAATCAGGGGCTAGCAATCAGCCCCAGCATTTT.

The CDR3 DNA reads TGCAGCGTTGGGGAGAACTGGAACACTGAAGCTTTCTTT. It yields the protein CSVGENWNTEAFF. The chain carries TRBV29-1 and TRBJ1-1; D gene ambiguous. Germline CDR1 SQVTM, CDR2 ANQGSEA. Trimming stripped 4 bases from V and 1 base from J, with 10 bases between. This CDR3 has 13 amino acids.

The V gene is TRBV19, the J gene TRBJ2-1, with D perhaps matching TRBD1 (5 bases). This CDR3 has 11 amino acids. The V and J ends lost 5 bases and 7 bases respectively, with 6 bases between them. In germline, CDR1 is LNHDA, CDR2 SQIVND (reference sequence). CDR3 sequence (DNA): TGTGCCAGTAGTGACAGTAATGAGCAGTTCTTC. It specifies CASSDSNEQFF.

V usage is TRBV28 and J usage is TRBJ1-1, with a possible D match to TRBD1 (5 bases). The germline gives CDR1 MDHEN, CDR2 SYDVKM. Trimming removed 2 bases from V and 8 bases from J, with 9 bases in between. The CDR3 sequence is 12 residues long. CDR3 loop: CASSLKPGEAFF. Written as DNA, the CDR3 is TGTGCCAGCAGTTTAAAACCAGGGGAAGCTTTCTTT.

The chain uses TRBV19 and TRBJ2-1; 7 positions match TRBD2. V lost 4 bases to trimming and J lost 7 bases; unmatched junction nucleotides: 7. Looked up from germline, CDR1 is LNHDA and CDR2 is SQIVND (reference sequence). The CDR3 loop spans 14 amino acids. The DNA of the CDR3 is TGTGCCAGTAGTACGTCAGCGGGGTATAATGAGCAGTTCTTC. The encoded protein is CASSTSAGYNEQFF.

This clone came up a few times. Here the CDR3 DNA reads TGTGCCAGCAGGCGGTGGGCTGACTATGGCTACACCTTC. Its translation: CASRRWADYGYTF. The V call is TRBV6-8, the J call TRBJ1-2, with D unresolved. The CDR3 loop spans 13 amino acids. The V and J ends lost 6 bases and 3 bases respectively, with 11 bases between them. The germline CDR1 and CDR2 sequences are MNHGY and SAAAGT.

The V call is TRBV9, the J call TRBJ2-5, with D possibly being TRBD1 or TRBD2 (5 bases each). Trimming stripped 4 bases from V and 5 bases from J, with 9 bases between. This CDR3 region has 12 residues. Germline CDR1 is SGDLS and CDR2 is YYNGEE. This chain's CDR3 is CASSLEGETQYF. For the CDR3, the DNA is TGTGCCAGCAGCCTCGAGGGGGAGACCCAGTACTTC.

The chain combines TRBV18 with TRBJ1-1, with a weak D call TRBD1 (6 bases). This CDR3 region has 14 residues. Trimming shortened V by 2 bases and J by 3 bases, and 10 bases separated the two germline ends. Germline CDR1 reads KGHSH; CDR2 reads LQKENI. CDR3: CASSPLGAHTEAFF. As DNA, the CDR3 is TGTGCCAGCTCACCATTGGGGGCCCACACTGAAGCTTTCTTT.